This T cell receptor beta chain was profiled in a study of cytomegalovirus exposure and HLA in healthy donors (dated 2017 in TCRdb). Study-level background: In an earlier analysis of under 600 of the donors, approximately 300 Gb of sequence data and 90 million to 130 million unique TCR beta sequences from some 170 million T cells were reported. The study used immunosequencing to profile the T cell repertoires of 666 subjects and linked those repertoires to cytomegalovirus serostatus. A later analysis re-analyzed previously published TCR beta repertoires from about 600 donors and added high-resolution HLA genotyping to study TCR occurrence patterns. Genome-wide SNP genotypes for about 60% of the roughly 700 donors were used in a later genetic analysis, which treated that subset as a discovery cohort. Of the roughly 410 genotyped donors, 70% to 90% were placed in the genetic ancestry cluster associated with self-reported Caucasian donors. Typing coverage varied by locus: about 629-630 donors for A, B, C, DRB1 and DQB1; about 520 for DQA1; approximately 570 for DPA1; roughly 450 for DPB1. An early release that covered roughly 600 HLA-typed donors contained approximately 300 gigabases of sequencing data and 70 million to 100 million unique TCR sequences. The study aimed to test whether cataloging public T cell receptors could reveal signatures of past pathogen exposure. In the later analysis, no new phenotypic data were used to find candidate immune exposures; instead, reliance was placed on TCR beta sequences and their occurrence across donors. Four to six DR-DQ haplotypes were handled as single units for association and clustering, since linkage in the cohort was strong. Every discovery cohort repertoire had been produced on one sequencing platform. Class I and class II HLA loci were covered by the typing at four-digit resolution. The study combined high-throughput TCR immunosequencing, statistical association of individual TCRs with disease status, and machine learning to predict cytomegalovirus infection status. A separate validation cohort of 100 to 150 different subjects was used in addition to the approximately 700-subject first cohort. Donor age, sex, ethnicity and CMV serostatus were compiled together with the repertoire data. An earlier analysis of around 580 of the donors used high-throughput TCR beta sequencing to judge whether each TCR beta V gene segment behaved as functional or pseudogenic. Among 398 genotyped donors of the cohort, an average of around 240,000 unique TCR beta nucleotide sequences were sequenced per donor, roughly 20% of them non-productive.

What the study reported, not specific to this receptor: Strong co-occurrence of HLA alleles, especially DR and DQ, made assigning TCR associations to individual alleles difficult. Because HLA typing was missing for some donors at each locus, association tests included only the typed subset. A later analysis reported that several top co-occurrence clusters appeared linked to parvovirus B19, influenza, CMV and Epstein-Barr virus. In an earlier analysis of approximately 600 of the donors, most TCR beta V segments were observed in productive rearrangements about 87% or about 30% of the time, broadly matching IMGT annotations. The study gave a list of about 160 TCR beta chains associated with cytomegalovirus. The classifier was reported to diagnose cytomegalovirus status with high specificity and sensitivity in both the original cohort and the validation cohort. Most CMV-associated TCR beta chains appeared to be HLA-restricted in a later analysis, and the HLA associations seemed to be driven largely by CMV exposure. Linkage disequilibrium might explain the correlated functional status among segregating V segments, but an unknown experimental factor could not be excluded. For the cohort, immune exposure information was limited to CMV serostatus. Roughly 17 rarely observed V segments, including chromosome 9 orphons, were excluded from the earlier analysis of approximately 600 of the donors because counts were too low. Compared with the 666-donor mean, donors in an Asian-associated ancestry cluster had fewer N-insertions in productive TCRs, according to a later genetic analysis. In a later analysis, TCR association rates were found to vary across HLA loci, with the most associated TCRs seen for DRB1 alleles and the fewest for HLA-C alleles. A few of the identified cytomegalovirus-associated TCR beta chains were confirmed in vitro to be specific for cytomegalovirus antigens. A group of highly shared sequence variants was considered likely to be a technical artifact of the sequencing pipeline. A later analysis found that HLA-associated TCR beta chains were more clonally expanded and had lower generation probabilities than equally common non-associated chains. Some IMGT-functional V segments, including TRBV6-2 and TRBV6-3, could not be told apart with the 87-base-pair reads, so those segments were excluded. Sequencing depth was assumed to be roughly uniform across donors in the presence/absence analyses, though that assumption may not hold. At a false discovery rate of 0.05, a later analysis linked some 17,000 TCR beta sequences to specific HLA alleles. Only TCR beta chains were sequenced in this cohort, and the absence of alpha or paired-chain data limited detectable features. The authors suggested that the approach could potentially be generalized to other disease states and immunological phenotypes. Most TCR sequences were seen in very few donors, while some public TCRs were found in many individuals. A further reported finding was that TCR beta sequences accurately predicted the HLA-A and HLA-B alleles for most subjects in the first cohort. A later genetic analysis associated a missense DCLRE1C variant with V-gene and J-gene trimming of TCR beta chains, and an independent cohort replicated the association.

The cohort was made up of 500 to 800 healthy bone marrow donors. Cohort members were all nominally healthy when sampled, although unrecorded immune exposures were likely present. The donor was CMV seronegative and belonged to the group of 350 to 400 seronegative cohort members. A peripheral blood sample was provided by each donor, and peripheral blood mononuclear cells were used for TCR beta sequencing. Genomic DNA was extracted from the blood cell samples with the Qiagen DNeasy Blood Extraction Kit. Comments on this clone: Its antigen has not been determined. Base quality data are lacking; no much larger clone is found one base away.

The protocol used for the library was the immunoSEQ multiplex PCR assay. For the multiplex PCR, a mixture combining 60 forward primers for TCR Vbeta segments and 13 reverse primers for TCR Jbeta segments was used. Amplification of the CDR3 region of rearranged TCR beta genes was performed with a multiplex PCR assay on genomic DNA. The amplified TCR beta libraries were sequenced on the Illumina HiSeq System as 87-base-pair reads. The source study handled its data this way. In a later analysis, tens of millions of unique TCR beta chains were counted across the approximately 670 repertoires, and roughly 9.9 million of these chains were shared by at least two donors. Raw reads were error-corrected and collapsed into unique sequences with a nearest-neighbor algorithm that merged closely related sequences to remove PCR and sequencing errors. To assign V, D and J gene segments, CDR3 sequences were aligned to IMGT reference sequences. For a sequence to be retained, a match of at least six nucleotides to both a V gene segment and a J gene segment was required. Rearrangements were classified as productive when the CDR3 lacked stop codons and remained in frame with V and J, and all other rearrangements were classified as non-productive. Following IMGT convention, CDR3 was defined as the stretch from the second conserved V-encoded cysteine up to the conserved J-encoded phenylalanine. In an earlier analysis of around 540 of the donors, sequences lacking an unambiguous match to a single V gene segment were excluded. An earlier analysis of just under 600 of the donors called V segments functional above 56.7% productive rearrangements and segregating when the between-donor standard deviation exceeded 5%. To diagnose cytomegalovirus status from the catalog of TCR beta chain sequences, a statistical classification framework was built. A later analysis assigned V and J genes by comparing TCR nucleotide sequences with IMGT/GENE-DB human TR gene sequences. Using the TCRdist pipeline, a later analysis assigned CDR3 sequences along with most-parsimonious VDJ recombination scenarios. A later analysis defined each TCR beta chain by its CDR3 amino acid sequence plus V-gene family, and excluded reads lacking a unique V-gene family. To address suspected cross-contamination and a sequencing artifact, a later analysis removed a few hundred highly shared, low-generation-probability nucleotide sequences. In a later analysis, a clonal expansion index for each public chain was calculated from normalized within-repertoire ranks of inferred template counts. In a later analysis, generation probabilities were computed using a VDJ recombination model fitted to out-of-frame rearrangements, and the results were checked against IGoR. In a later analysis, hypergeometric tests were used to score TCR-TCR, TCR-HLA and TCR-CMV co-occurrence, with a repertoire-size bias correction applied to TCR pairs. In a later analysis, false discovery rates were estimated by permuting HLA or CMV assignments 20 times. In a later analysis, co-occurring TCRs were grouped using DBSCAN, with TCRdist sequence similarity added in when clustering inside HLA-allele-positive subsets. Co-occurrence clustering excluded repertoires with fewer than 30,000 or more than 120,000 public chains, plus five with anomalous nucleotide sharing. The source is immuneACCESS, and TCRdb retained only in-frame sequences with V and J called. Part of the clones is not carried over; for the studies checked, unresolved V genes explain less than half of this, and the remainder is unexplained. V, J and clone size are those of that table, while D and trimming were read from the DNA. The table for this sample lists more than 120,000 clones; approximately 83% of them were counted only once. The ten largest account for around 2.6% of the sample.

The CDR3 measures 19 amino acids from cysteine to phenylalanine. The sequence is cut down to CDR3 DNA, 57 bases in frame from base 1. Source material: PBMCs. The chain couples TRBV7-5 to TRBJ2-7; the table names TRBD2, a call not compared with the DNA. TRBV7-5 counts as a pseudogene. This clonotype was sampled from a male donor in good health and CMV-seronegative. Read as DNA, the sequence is TGTGCCAGAAGCTTCCCCACCCACGGACTAGCGGCCAGATTTTACGAGCAGTACTTC. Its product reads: CARSFPTHGLAARFYEQYF.